The entry below gives a single T cell receptor beta chain sequence along with its context. TCRdb's copy holds only in-frame clones and misses some; the assay was immunoSEQ multiplex PCR. Here the sample spans about 46,000 clones, roughly four fifths being singletons. Germline V gives CDR1 SGHAT, CDR2 FQNNGV. The CDR3 is 13 residues long. Deletions cut 3 bases from V and 0 bases from J, with 5 bases between. The data are from a study of OX40 agonist ivuxolimab in advanced cancers. This chain connects TRBV11-2 to TRBJ1-1, with D maybe TRBD1 (5 bases). The sequenced sample was CD4+ or CD8+ T cells sorted from blood, obtained in a trial of the OX40 agonist ivuxolimab. The clonotype was recovered from an adult with an advanced solid tumor such as melanoma, head and neck, liver or kidney cancer. In DNA, the CDR3 is TGTGCCAGCAGCTTGGACATGAACACTGAAGCTTTCTTT. The encoded protein is CASSLDMNTEAFF.